This T cell receptor beta chain was identified in a study of shared clonotypes between healthy human individuals. Germline V gives CDR1 SNHLY, CDR2 FYNNEI. This CDR3 region has 15 residues. Trimming stripped 2 bases from V and 0 bases from J, with 11 bases between. In regard to this clone: Its antigen is still unknown.

Regarding the study as a whole: How much donors shared clonotypes was expected to be affected by sequencing depth. Generally, naive subsets (rather than memory subsets) showed larger estimated richness.

Profiling relied on immunoSEQ multiplex PCR, and the TCRdb table lists in-frame clones only, not all of them. The table records approximately 980,000 clones, around three quarters of them present only once. The sequence was collected from a man in his late teens or twenties in good health. The sequenced sample consisted of memory CD4+ T cells sorted from blood. The subset here: CD45RA-negative fraction. This chain joins TRBV2 and TRBJ2-7, with D perhaps matching TRBD2 (6 bases). In DNA, the CDR3 is TGTGCCAGCAGTGAACGGTTAGCGGTCTCCTACGAGCAGTACTTC. This codes for CASSERLAVSYEQYF.